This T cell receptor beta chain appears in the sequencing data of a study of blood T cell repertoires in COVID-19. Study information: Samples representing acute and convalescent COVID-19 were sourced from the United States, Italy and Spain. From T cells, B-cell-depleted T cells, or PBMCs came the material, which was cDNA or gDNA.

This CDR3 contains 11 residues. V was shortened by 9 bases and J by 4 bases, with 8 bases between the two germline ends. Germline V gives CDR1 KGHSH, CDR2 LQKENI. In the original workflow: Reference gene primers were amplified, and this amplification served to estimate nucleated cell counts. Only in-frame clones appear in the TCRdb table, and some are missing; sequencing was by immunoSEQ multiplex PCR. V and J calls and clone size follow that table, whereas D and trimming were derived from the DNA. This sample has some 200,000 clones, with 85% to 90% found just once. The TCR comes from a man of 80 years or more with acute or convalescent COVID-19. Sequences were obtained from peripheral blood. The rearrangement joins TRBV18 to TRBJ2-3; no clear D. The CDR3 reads CASVNADTQYF. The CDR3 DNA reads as TGTGCCAGTGTAAATGCAGATACGCAGTATTTT.